Below, 2 T cell receptor beta chains from the same sample are listed, as sequenced in a study of shared clonotypes between healthy human individuals. Data came from immunoSEQ multiplex PCR; TCRdb stores just in-frame clones and leaves some out. The sample lists 2.5 million or so clones, more than 90% occurring once. Sequenced input: naive CD4+ T cells sorted from blood. The subset: CD45RA+ positively selected. The receptors were sampled from a man younger than 35 in good health.

Remarks on this clone: Other DNA sequences in the same sample also yield this CDR3. This chain links TRBV6-1 with TRBJ2-5; 12 nucleotides agree with TRBD2. This CDR3 region has 14 residues. V shed 6 bases, J shed 5 bases, and the junction held 4 bases outside the gene matches. The germline CDR1 and CDR2 sequences are MNHNS and SASEGT. CDR3 amino acids: CASRLAGGGETQYF. CDR3 coding DNA: TGTGCCAGCAGACTAGCGGGAGGCGGCGAGACCCAGTACTTC.

The V call is TRBV5-4, the J call TRBJ1-1; 12 nucleotides line up with TRBD1. Trimming removed 4 bases from V and 6 bases from J; junction bases left unmatched: 13. This CDR3 is built from 17 residues. Germline lookup yields CDR1 SGHNT and CDR2 YYREEE (reference sequence). The CDR3 DNA sequence: TGTGCCAGCAGCATAACCACCGGGACAGGGGGCAGGGCTGAAGCTTTCTTT. Translated, it gives CASSITTGTGGRAEAFF. The full variable domain, rest sourced from reference TRBV5-4 and TRBJ1-1, is ETGVTQSPTHLIKTRGQQVTLRCSSQSGHNTVSWYQQALGQGPQFIFQYYREEENGRGNFPPRFSGLQFPNYSSELNVNALELDDSALYLCASSITTGTGGRAEAFFGQGTRLTVV.